The 6 T cell receptor beta chains reported below all come from one sample, sequenced in a study of T cell repertoires in cytomegalovirus infection. TCRdb fed the reads into MiXCR, producing one record per CDR3 protein. This sample yields 350,000 to 500,000 distinct CDR3 sequences, of which approximately 32% are seen a single time; approximately 13% belongs to the top ten. The sequenced sample consisted of PBMCs. These receptors were taken from a human donor in good health (CMV status not recorded). Some clones in this sample may be carry-over from other donors' samples.

This clonotype was counted a few times. The chain uses TRBV7-9 and TRBJ1-2, with unresolved D. From germline, CDR1 is SEHNR and CDR2 FQNEAQ (reference sequence). The V gene lost 0 bases and the J gene lost 9 bases, with 14 bases spanning the gap. CDR3 size: 14 residues. The CDR3 sequence is CASSLAQGKVSYTF. For the CDR3, the DNA is TGTGCCAGCAGCTTAGCGCAAGGGAAGGTTAGCTACACCTTC. Looking up the rest from reference TRBV7-9 and TRBJ1-2 gives the full variable domain: DTGVSQNPRHKITKRGQNVTFRCDPISEHNRLYWYRQTLGQGPEFLTYFQNEAQLEKSRLLSDRFSAERPKGSFSTLEIQRTEQGDSAMYLCASSLAQGKVSYTFGSGTRLTVV.

The table lists this clonotype with a few counts. J is TRBJ2-3 and V is TRBV2; tentative D call: TRBD1 (5 bases). In germline, CDR1 is SNHLY, CDR2 FYNNEI. This CDR3 region has 11 residues. The ends were cut back, 6 bases at V and 11 bases at J, with 12 bases in the middle. CDR3 DNA: TGTGCCAGCAGATTGCAGGGTATGCAGTATTTT. It codes for CASRLQGMQYF.

There are many counts of this clonotype. V is TRBV6-5 and J is TRBJ1-3; D gene unclear. The CDR3 is made up of 13 amino acids. V was trimmed by 8 bases and J by 0 bases, leaving 8 bases between them. The germline CDR1 and CDR2 sequences are MNHEY and SVGAGI. CDR3 bases: TGTGCCAGCGCGGATACCTCTGGAAACACCATATATTTT. Translating gives CASADTSGNTIYF.

This clonotype turned up a few times. The gene calls are TRBV12-3 or TRBV12-4 and TRBJ1-1; D call uncertain. The CDR3 covers 14 residues. Trimming shortened V by 2 bases and J by 4 bases, and 11 bases separated the two germline ends. In DNA, the CDR3 is TGTGCCAGCAGTTTAAGTCAGCAAAGCACTGAAGCTTTCTTT. It is translated as CASSLSQQSTEAFF.

Only a few counts were recorded for this clonotype. The V and J genes are TRBV2 and TRBJ2-7, with D perhaps matching TRBD1 (5 bases). Trimming removed 5 bases from V and 2 bases from J, with 10 bases in between. This CDR3 contains 13 residues. From germline, CDR1 is SNHLY and CDR2 FYNNEI. The CDR3 nucleotides are TGTGCCAGCAGTATGGACAAAGCCTACGAGCAGTACTTC. Translating gives CASSMDKAYEQYF.

The chain joins TRBV6-2 or TRBV6-3 to TRBJ1-1; D might be TRBD1 (6 bases). CDR3 size: 13 residues. Per germline, CDR1 MNHEY and CDR2 SVGEGT. With 10 bases removed from V and 5 bases from J, the gap between germline ends came to 17 bases. The CDR3 here is CATETGTRTEAFF. In nucleotides, the CDR3 is TGTGCCACAGAAACAGGGACGAGAACTGAAGCTTTCTTT.